This T cell receptor beta chain was identified during a study of blood T cell repertoires in COVID-19. The CDR3 runs to 15 residues. V dropped 2 bases and J dropped 7; count of bases not matched to a gene: 4. CDR1 and CDR2 from the germline V gene are MNHEY and SMNVEV (reference sequence). Generated by immunoSEQ multiplex PCR, the TCRdb table keeps only in-frame clones and is missing some. The table has 200,000 to 250,000 clones, 85% to 90% seen once. The TCR originated in a woman aged 45-65 years with acute or convalescent COVID-19. The sequencing input was peripheral blood. The chain couples TRBV27 to TRBJ1-6; 8 positions agree with TRBD1. CDR3 in amino acids: CASSLGQGRNSPLHF. DNA of the CDR3: TGTGCCAGCAGTTTAGGACAGGGTCGGAATTCACCCCTCCACTTT.